This T cell receptor beta chain was recorded in a study of blood T cell repertoires in COVID-19. J was trimmed by 1 base and V by 5 bases; bases with no gene match: 4. The germline V gene has CDR1 MNHEY and CDR2 SVGAGI. The CDR3 spans 14 residues. Profiled with immunoSEQ multiplex PCR; TCRdb holds only in-frame clones, not every one. The sample includes about 120,000 clones, more than 80% of them seen just once. This chain links TRBV6-5 with TRBJ2-7, with TRBD1 identical over 8 bases. Source material: peripheral blood. This TCR derives from a man aged 65 to 85 with active or convalescent COVID-19. The CDR3 loop is CASSTRDRSYEQYF. The DNA for the CDR3 is TGTGCCAGCAGTACAAGGGACAGGTCCTACGAGCAGTACTTC.